These 29 T cell receptor beta chains share one sample of origin, sequenced in a study of cytomegalovirus exposure and HLA in healthy donors. The data were produced by immunoSEQ multiplex PCR, yet TCRdb's version contains in-frame clones alone and is incomplete. The sample lists about 130,000 clones; 75% to 90% were seen once. Sequenced: PBMCs. These receptors originate from a woman aged 30 to 39 in good health and CMV-seropositive.

The CDR3 loop reads CASSRPGHRMTQYF. CDR3 bases: TGTGCCAGTAGTAGGCCGGGACATAGGATGACCCAGTACTTC. The chain is built from TRBV19 and TRBJ2-5; D might be TRBD1 (6 bases). The CDR3 extends over 14 amino acids. Deletions cut 4 bases from V and 7 bases from J, with 16 bases between. Germline CDR1 LNHDA, CDR2 SQIVND (reference sequence).

The rearrangement joins TRBV5-4 to TRBJ2-1; 9 positions agree with TRBD2. Trimming took 2 bases from V and 4 from J; bases not matched to a gene: 4. Germline CDR1 reads SGHNT; CDR2 reads YYREEE (reference sequence). The CDR3 length is 15 residues. CDR3 amino acids: CASSFPGLAYNEQFF. The CDR3 region has the DNA TGTGCCAGCAGCTTCCCGGGACTAGCTTACAATGAGCAGTTCTTC. Full variable domain (rest looked up from reference TRBV5-4 and TRBJ2-1): ETGVTQSPTHLIKTRGQQVTLRCSSQSGHNTVSWYQQALGQGPQFIFQYYREEENGRGNFPPRFSGLQFPNYSSELNVNALELDDSALYLCASSFPGLAYNEQFFGPGTRLTVL.

This clone was seen a single time. The rearrangement links TRBV6-5 to TRBJ1-4; 7 bases map to TRBD1. Germline CDR1 MNHEY, CDR2 SVGAGI. CDR3 length equals 14 residues. V trimming: 5 bases; J trimming: 8 bases; junction bases outside the gene matches: 8. CDR3: CASSVGQGEEKLFF. CDR3 in DNA: TGTGCCAGCAGTGTGGGGCAGGGGGAGGAAAAACTGTTTTTT.

The rearrangement joins TRBV6-5 to TRBJ2-7, with D perhaps matching TRBD2 (5 bases). Germline V gives CDR1 MNHEY, CDR2 SVGAGI. Deletions cut 2 bases from V and 4 bases from J, with 6 bases between. CDR3 length: 12 amino acids. The CDR3 loop reads CASSYEGYEQYF. Here the CDR3 DNA reads TGTGCCAGCAGTTACGAGGGATACGAGCAGTACTTC.

V usage is TRBV2 and J usage is TRBJ2-3; 11 bases are a match to TRBD2. The CDR3 loop spans 18 amino acids. Trimming removed 2 bases from V and 1 base from J; junction bases left unmatched: 8. Germline V gene data show CDR1 as SNHLY and CDR2 as FYNNEI. For the CDR3, the DNA is TGTGCCAGCAGTGAATTTCATCCGGGACTAGCGGGCACAGATACGCAGTATTTT. Amino acids: CASSEFHPGLAGTDTQYF. The full variable domain, rest sourced from reference TRBV2 and TRBJ2-3, is EPEVTQTPSHQVTQMGQEVILRCVPISNHLYFYWYRQILGQKVEFLVSFYNNEISEKSEIFDDQFSVERPDGSNFTLKIRSTKLEDSAMYFCASSEFHPGLAGTDTQYFGPGTRLTVL.

Only a few counts were recorded for this clone. This chain uses TRBV5-4 with TRBJ2-2; 8 bases fit TRBD2. Germline V gene data show CDR1 as SGHNT and CDR2 as YYREEE (reference sequence). The CDR3 spans 18 residues. Trimming removed 2 bases from V and 5 bases from J; junction bases left unmatched: 14. CDR3 in amino acids: CASSFLLESGRPTGELFF. The DNA for the CDR3 is TGTGCCAGCAGCTTTTTATTGGAGAGCGGGAGACCGACCGGGGAGCTGTTTTTT.

The chain employs TRBV28 and TRBJ2-4; a weak D match, TRBD2 (5 bases). Trimming removed 1 base at V and 9 bases at J, with 13 bases between. The germline gives CDR1 MDHEN, CDR2 SYDVKM. CDR3 length: 14 residues. The CDR3 nucleotides read TGTGCCAGCAGTTTATTCAGGCTAGCCGCCATTCAGTACTTC. Translating gives CASSLFRLAAIQYF.

This chain uses TRBV28 with TRBJ1-1, with TRBD1 identical over 7 bases. V was pared by 5 bases and J by 8 bases, with 8 bases of the junction left unmatched. The CDR3 length is 13 residues. Per the germline V gene, CDR1 is MDHEN and CDR2 is SYDVKM. The CDR3 nucleotides read TGTGCCAGCAGTCACCCCAGGGGACAGGAAGCTTTCTTT. As protein: CASSHPRGQEAFF. Combining the CDR3 with reference TRBV28 and TRBJ1-1 gives the whole variable domain DVKVTQSSRYLVKRTGEKVFLECVQDMDHENMFWYRQDPGLGLRLIYFSYDVKMKEKGDIPEGYSVSREKKERFSLILESASTNQTSMYLCASSHPRGQEAFFGQGTRLTVV.

The chain recombines TRBV27 with TRBJ2-7; TRBD1 agrees at 8 bases. The CDR3 has 15 amino acids. With V trimmed by 5 bases and J by 3 bases, 9 bases remained unmatched. Germline V gene sequence: CDR1 MNHEY, CDR2 SMNVEV (reference sequence). The CDR3 here is CASSARTGTFYEQYF. The CDR3, as DNA: TGTGCCAGCAGTGCCCGGACAGGGACCTTCTACGAGCAGTACTTC.

The CDR3 DNA is TGTGCCAGCAGCTTCGATTCGGGGTTCGAGCAGTACTTC. It codes for CASSFDSGFEQYF. The chain carries TRBV7-8 and TRBJ2-7, with D tentatively TRBD2 (5 bases). Germline V gene sequence: CDR1 SGHVS, CDR2 FQNEAQ. The CDR3 totals 13 residues. Trimming took 3 bases from V and 6 from J, leaving 12 bases between them.

The chain uses TRBV6-1 and TRBJ2-7, with D perhaps matching TRBD1 (5 bases). The V gene's germline CDR1 is MNHNS and CDR2 SASEGT. V was shortened by 6 bases and J by 0 bases, with 12 bases between the two germline ends. This CDR3 region has 14 residues. In DNA form, the CDR3 reads TGTGCCAGCAGCCCCTGGCAGGGCTCCTACGAGCAGTACTTC. Protein sequence: CASSPWQGSYEQYF.

This sequence joins TRBV2 and TRBJ1-4, with D hard to call. This CDR3 is built from 16 residues. Germline-derived CDR1 and CDR2 are SNHLY and FYNNEI. The germline V and J ends were trimmed by 1 base and 4 bases, with 13 bases remaining between them. The CDR3 region has the DNA TGTGCCAGCAGTGAAGGGAAGGCACAGTTTAATGAAAAACTGTTTTTT. It encodes CASSEGKAQFNEKLFF.

A few counts support this clone. V is TRBV6-5 and J is TRBJ2-7, with 11 bases fitting TRBD2. The CDR3 has 15 amino acids. The V and J ends lost 2 bases and 4 bases, in that order; junction bases with no gene match: 4. From germline, CDR1 is MNHEY and CDR2 SVGAGI. The chain's CDR3 is CASSYTSGSSYEQYF. DNA of the CDR3: TGTGCCAGCAGTTACACTAGCGGGAGCTCATACGAGCAGTACTTC.

The chain couples TRBV29-1 to TRBJ2-3, with 7 bases identical to TRBD1. Losses at the gene ends were 0 bases for V and 4 bases for J; bases not matched to a gene: 4. Germline V gene sequence: CDR1 SQVTM, CDR2 ANQGSEA. This CDR3 has 14 amino acids. CDR3 amino acids: CSVEDRGRADTQYF. CDR3 coding DNA: TGCAGCGTTGAAGATAGGGGGCGGGCAGATACGCAGTATTTT.

This rearrangement joins TRBV28 to TRBJ2-7; tentatively, D is TRBD2 (6 bases). The length of the CDR3 is 16 residues. Trimming stripped 5 bases from V and 2 bases from J, with 19 bases between. Germline CDR1 MDHEN, CDR2 SYDVKM. Here the CDR3 reads CASSPGVGLEAYEQYF. Written as DNA, the CDR3 is TGTGCCAGCAGTCCGGGGGTGGGACTCGAAGCCTACGAGCAGTACTTC.

The table lists this clone with a count of one. The chain uses TRBV11-2 and TRBJ2-5, with 10 positions matching TRBD2. Germline-derived CDR1 and CDR2 are SGHAT and FQNNGV. CDR3 length: 15 amino acids. V lost 2 bases, J lost 4 bases, and 4 bases stayed unmatched. This CDR3 is CASSLTRTSGETQYF. CDR3 sequence (DNA): TGTGCCAGCAGCTTAACCCGGACTAGCGGAGAGACCCAGTACTTC.

This chain connects TRBV15 to TRBJ2-3; weak D call: TRBD1 (6 bases). Germline CDR1 is LNHNV and CDR2 is YYDKDF (reference sequence). The CDR3 consists of 17 residues. V dropped 0 bases and J dropped 4 bases, with 17 bases sitting between them. CDR3: CATSRDLGRTESDTQYF. CDR3 bases: TGTGCCACCAGCAGAGATTTGGGCAGGACAGAATCAGATACGCAGTATTTT.

The rearrangement joins TRBV5-1 to TRBJ1-4; 11 nucleotides match TRBD1. Germline CDR1 is SGHRS and CDR2 is YFSETQ. The V segment lost 5 bases and the J segment 7 bases; nucleotides outside the gene matches: 4. The length of the CDR3 is 14 residues. CDR3 region: CASRAGTGGEKLFF. CDR3 bases: TGCGCCAGCAGGGCCGGGACAGGGGGTGAAAAACTGTTTTTT.

The chain employs TRBV6-5 and TRBJ2-1; D gene ambiguous. The CDR3 covers 14 residues. V was cut by 0 bases and J by 5 bases, with 8 bases left in between. Germline CDR1 reads MNHEY; CDR2 reads SVGAGI. This CDR3 is CASSYSGRHNEQFF. The CDR3 DNA reads TGTGCCAGCAGTTACTCGGGCCGACACAATGAGCAGTTCTTC.

The chain carries TRBV28 and TRBJ1-2; TRBD1 is a possible D gene (6 bases). CDR3 size: 13 residues. Deletions cut 2 bases from V and 4 bases from J, with 8 bases between. Per germline, CDR1 MDHEN and CDR2 SYDVKM. DNA for the CDR3: TGTGCCAGCAGTTTAAAACAGGGCTATGGCTACACCTTC. This gives the protein CASSLKQGYGYTF.

The chain joins TRBV28 to TRBJ2-7; D is perhaps TRBD2 (6 bases). V gave up 6 bases and J gave up 2 bases, with 11 bases separating them. Germline V gene data show CDR1 as MDHEN and CDR2 as SYDVKM. This CDR3 comprises 13 residues. The CDR3 sequence: CASSWRETYEQYF. The CDR3 DNA follows: TGTGCCAGCAGCTGGCGGGAAACCTACGAGCAGTACTTC.

The V call is TRBV5-4, the J call TRBJ2-2; 9 bases align to TRBD2. With 3 bases clipped from V and 3 bases from J, the junction kept 6 bases outside the gene matches. This CDR3 is 16 amino acids long. The germline gives CDR1 SGHNT, CDR2 YYREEE (reference sequence). The CDR3 spells CASSWLAGSDTGELFF. Written as DNA, the CDR3 is TGTGCCAGCAGCTGGCTAGCGGGATCCGACACCGGGGAGCTGTTTTTT.

This clone was picked up one time. The gene calls are TRBV7-9 and TRBJ2-5; D gene uncertain. The CDR3 sequence is 12 residues long. Trimming removed 5 bases from V and 4 bases from J, with 8 bases in between. Germline CDR1 and CDR2: SEHNR and FQNEAQ (reference sequence). The chain's CDR3 is CASSVYGETQYF. The CDR3 DNA sequence: TGTGCCAGCAGCGTCTATGGAGAGACCCAGTACTTC.

This chain joins TRBV12-5 and TRBJ2-7; the match to TRBD2 covers 14 bases. The germline CDR1 and CDR2 sequences are LGHNT and FRNRAP. The CDR3 consists of 16 residues. CDR3 sequence reads: CEDGLAGGVSSYEQYF. CDR3 coding DNA: TGTGAAGACGGACTAGCGGGGGGCGTAAGCTCCTACGAGCAGTACTTC.

This chain links TRBV5-8 with TRBJ1-5, with 7 positions matching TRBD1. V dropped 4 bases and J dropped 0; count of bases not matched to a gene: 7. The CDR3 runs to 16 residues. CDR1 and CDR2 from the germline V gene are SGHTS and YDEGEE. As DNA, the CDR3 is TGTGCCAGCAGCATATGGGACAGTACTAGCAATCAGCCCCAGCATTTT. It yields the protein CASSIWDSTSNQPQHF.

The chain employs TRBV5-1 and TRBJ2-7, with 8 positions matching TRBD1. CDR3 length: 14 amino acids. Germline CDR1 reads SGHRS; CDR2 reads YFSETQ. V lost 1 base to trimming and J lost 7 bases; unmatched junction nucleotides: 7. The DNA for the CDR3 is TGCGCCAGCAGCTTGAGACAGGGGTCGGAAGAGCAGTACTTC. Its protein product is CASSLRQGSEEQYF.

V usage is TRBV5-1 and J usage is TRBJ2-7; unclear D gene. Trimming removed 1 base at V and 4 bases at J, with 12 bases between. The CDR3 totals 14 residues. Germline V gene lookup returns CDR1 SGHRS and CDR2 YFSETQ. The chain's CDR3 is CASSLRPSSYEQYF. The CDR3 DNA sequence: TGCGCCAGCAGCTTGCGCCCGTCGAGTTACGAGCAGTACTTC.

This clone was observed a single time. V and J are TRBV27 and TRBJ2-2; perhaps TRBD2 as D (6 bases). V lost 6 bases and J 0 bases, leaving 14 bases between the germline ends. Germline V gene lookup returns CDR1 MNHEY and CDR2 SMNVEV (reference sequence). The CDR3 spans 16 residues. DNA for the CDR3: TGTGCCAGCAGAGCTTCAGGGAGGTCGAACACCGGGGAGCTGTTTTTT. Its protein product is CASRASGRSNTGELFF.

The V call is TRBV5-8, the J call TRBJ2-2; D is perhaps TRBD2 (6 bases). The CDR3 has 16 residues. V lost 4 bases and J lost 0, with 13 bases in between. Germline lookup yields CDR1 SGHTS and CDR2 YDEGEE. The CDR3 nucleotides are TGTGCCAGCAGCCCGGGGGACGGCCCGAACACCGGGGAGCTGTTTTTT. Protein product: CASSPGDGPNTGELFF.